The clone carrying this TCR beta chain was recorded at least ten times. Its specificity is unknown. TCRdb independently ran MiXCR on the reads; one entry per CDR3 protein. Among around 800,000 distinct CDR3 sequences listed, 30% to 35% were seen once. The sample originates from a study of T cell repertoires in cytomegalovirus infection. Broader study findings: People with CMV and the relevant HLA were identified by cumulative public TCR beta family frequency. Across the ex vivo response, the dominant clonotypes were HLA-C-restricted CMV-specific TCR beta clonotypes.

The CDR3 is made up of 13 amino acids. Germline lookup yields CDR1 SSHAT and CDR2 FNYEAQ (reference sequence). This sequence was found in a human donor in good health (CMV status not recorded). Some clones in this sample may be carry-over from other donors' samples. Source: cultured CD8+ T cells from PBMCs, taken from culture after CMV antigen stimulation. The chain carries TRBV7-7 and TRBJ2-2; D is perhaps TRBD2 (5 bases). The CDR3 loop is CATSRDNTGELFF. CDR3 nucleotides: TGTGCTACCTCGAGGGATAACACCGGGGAGCTGTTTTTT.